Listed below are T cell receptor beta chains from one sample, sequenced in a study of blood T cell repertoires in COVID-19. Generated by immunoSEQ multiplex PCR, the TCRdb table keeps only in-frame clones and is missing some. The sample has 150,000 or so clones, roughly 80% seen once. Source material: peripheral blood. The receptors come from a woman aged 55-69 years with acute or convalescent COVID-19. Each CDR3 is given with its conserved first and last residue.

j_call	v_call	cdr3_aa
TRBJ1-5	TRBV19	CASHRSPGSNQPQHF
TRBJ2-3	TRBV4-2	CASSPSAGSDTQYF
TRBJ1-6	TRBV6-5	CASRTVYNSPLHF
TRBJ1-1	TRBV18	CASSPDKNTEAFF
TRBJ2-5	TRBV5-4	CASSSGGRETQYF
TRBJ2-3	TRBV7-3	CASSSGLATDTQYF
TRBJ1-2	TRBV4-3	CASSQETRQGYYGYTF
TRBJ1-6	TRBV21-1	CARTRNLDNLALHF
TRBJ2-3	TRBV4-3	CASSQERLAGVSTDTQYF
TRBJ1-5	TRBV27	CASRLETGEAGGNQPQHF
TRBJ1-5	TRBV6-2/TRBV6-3	CASSAGDTNQPQHF
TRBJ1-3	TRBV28	CASSLLIPGNTIYF
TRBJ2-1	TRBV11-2	CASSLDLPSPNEQFF
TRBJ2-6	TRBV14	CASGGTGGFGANVLTF
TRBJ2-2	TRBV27	CASSFIGRYASGSRELFF
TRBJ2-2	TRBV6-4	CASSQETGSNTGELFF
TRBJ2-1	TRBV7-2	CASSPRTGSSYNEQFF
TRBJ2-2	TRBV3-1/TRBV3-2	CASSQDRLAYTGELFF
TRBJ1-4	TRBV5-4	CASSKGAVGNEKLFF
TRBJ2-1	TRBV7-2	CASSPTSGRYNEQFF
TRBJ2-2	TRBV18	CASSPAGQGSTGELFF
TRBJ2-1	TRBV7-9	CASSTLASGSYNEQFF
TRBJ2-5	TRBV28	CASSLAGLAQETQYF
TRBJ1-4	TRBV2	CASRGLSGGRFEKLFF
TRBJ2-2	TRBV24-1	CATSEPTGTGELFF
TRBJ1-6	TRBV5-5	CASNRPAQSSYNSPLHF
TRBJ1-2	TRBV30	CAWSVQGYGYTF
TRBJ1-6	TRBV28	CASRRRGAHQPLHF
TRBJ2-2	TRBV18	CASSQLQGWTNTGELFF
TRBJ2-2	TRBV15	CATSRDTVAGELFF
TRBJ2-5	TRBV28	CASRAPNQETQYF
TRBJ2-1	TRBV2	CASSAVEQFF
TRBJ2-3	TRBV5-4	CASSLAGGRTDTQYF
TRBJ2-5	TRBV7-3	CASSLRGGIQETQYF
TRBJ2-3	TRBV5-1	CASSVGTGVKDTQYF
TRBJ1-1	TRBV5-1	CASSANRGRENTEAFF
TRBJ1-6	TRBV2	CASSRQGQGSPLHF
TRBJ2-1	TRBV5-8	CASSRRGTSYNEQFF
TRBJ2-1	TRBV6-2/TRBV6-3	CASSPQGQGRNNEQFF
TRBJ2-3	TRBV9	CASSVGLAGDGDTQYF
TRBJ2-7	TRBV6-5	CASSYGGQGTYEQYF
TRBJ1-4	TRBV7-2	CASSSDSDEKLFF
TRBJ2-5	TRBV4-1	CASSQDEIAGVKETQYF
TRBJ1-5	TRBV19	CASSMMAGRKGNQPQHF
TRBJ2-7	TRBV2	CASSPGGARHPYSYEQYF
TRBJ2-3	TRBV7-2	CASSLSTGDTQYF
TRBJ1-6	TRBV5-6	CASSSNTGATYNSPLHF